The T cell receptor (beta chain) under discussion was sequenced for a study of shared clonotypes between healthy human individuals. Overall study: The study used three CD4 naive, three CD4 memory, two CD8 naive and one CD8 memory plate per donor.

V was clipped by 3 bases and J by 6 bases; unmatched bases: 5. The CDR3 is 15 amino acids. Germline values: CDR1 SGDLS, CDR2 YYNGEE. When replicate PCRs were run on sorted subsets, they used 150 to 250 ng DNA, 28,000 or so T cell genomes. Some clones are missing from TCRdb's copy, which holds only in-frame ones; the method was immunoSEQ multiplex PCR. The top ten hold about 1.1% of the sample, which has about 2 million clones, approximately 95% seen once. Terminally differentiated effector memory CD45RA+ cells were left out of the naive CD8 fraction, which was CD45RO-negative and positively selected for CCR7. This clone appeared a single time. At the DNA level, this CDR3 is encoded by other sequences in the same sample as well.

The rearrangement uses TRBV9 and TRBJ2-1, with 11 bases that match TRBD2. Input material: naive CD8+ T cells sorted from blood. The sequence was obtained from a man younger than 35 in good health. The DNA for the CDR3 is TGTGCCAGCAGCGCGTCCGGGACTAGCGGCAATGAGCAGTTCTTC. Translating it yields CASSASGTSGNEQFF.